This TCR beta chain is drawn from a study of OX40 agonist ivuxolimab in advanced cancers. Background on the study: Dose-escalation patients had hepatocellular carcinoma, melanoma, renal cell or head and neck cancer. General study points: Certain nonresponders additionally had low normalized T-cell clonal expansion. At 0.1 to 3.0 mg/kg and by week 6, clonal expansion occurred in CD4+ and CD8+ blood T cells. Clonal expansion was among the lowest in partial responders at 0.1-3.0 mg/kg, especially CD8+.

This CDR3 has 14 amino acids. On this clone itself: Its antigen is unidentified.

The method was immunoSEQ multiplex PCR; TCRdb's version includes in-frame clones alone and lacks a portion of them. The table lists under 85,000 clones, less than 85% of them singletons. The genes are TRBV21-1 and TRBJ1-4. TRBV21-1 is termed a pseudogene. This receptor was taken from an adult with an advanced solid tumor such as melanoma, head and neck, liver or kidney cancer. Specimen: CD4+ or CD8+ T cells sorted from blood, collected in a trial of the OX40 agonist ivuxolimab. The CDR3 loop reads CASSEDRTNEKLFF. The CDR3 nucleotides are TGTGCCAGCTCGGAGGATCGAACAAATGAAAAACTGTTTTTT.